This TCR beta chain was sequenced in a study of blood T cell repertoires in COVID-19. For the study at large: There were acute and convalescent COVID-19 samples, and they came from the United States, Italy and Spain.

In its sample, this clone was seen a few times. Participants were aged about 18 to 100 years from more than 20 US areas. V was pared by 4 bases and J by 2 bases, with 8 bases between. Looked up from germline, CDR1 is SNHLY and CDR2 is FYNNEI. The CDR3 loop spans 14 amino acids. TCRdb keeps only in-frame clones here, not all; method: immunoSEQ multiplex PCR. The data contain under 250,000 clones, 81% of them singletons. The sequence was obtained from a woman in her 50s with acute COVID-19. The specimen was PBMCs or T cells enriched from blood (not recorded which). The chain carries TRBV2 and TRBJ2-2; D may be TRBD1 (6 bases). Here the CDR3 reads CASSVQGNTGELFF. CDR3 bases: TGTGCCAGCAGTGTACAGGGAAACACCGGGGAGCTGTTTTTT.